This T cell receptor beta chain comes out of a study of post-analysis software for immune sequencing data. Tagging with unique molecular identifiers was a feature of the TCR beta cDNA libraries. TCRdb reprocessed the PCR reads via MiXCR and lists one record per CDR3 protein. The repertoire includes about 200,000 distinct CDR3 sequences, 29% of them detected once, and about 3.4% sits in the top ten. The sequenced sample consisted of blood. The TCR comes from a girl under 18 with multiple sclerosis.

The CDR3 bases are TGTGCCAGCAGTCCTCGGGGTCGGGCGCACTACGAGCAGTACTTC. It is translated as CASSPRGRAHYEQYF. This chain joins TRBV28 and TRBJ2-7; D perhaps matches TRBD2 (5 bases). The CDR3 sequence is 15 residues long. Germline-derived CDR1 and CDR2 are MDHEN and SYDVKM. The V gene lost 5 bases and the J gene lost 3 bases, with 17 bases spanning the gap.